Below are 2 T cell receptor beta chains sequenced from a single sample in a study of blood T cell repertoires in COVID-19. Clones were sequenced by immunoSEQ multiplex PCR, and TCRdb holds only the in-frame ones, with some missing. The table has hundreds of thousands of clones, roughly four fifths seen once. The sequenced sample consisted of peripheral blood. These TCRs come from a woman aged 45 to 65 who had recovered from COVID-19.

The chain combines TRBV28 with TRBJ2-1; 12 positions agree with TRBD2. V was clipped by 5 bases and J by 4 bases; unmatched bases: 3. This CDR3 comprises 15 residues. Germline CDR1 and CDR2: MDHEN and SYDVKM. The CDR3: CASSPGLAGYNEQFF. The CDR3 bases are TGTGCCAGCAGTCCCGGACTAGCGGGGTACAATGAGCAGTTCTTC.

This rearrangement joins TRBV5-1 to TRBJ2-2, with D perhaps TRBD1 (6 bases). The germline V and J ends were trimmed by 5 bases and 0 bases, with 17 bases remaining between them. This CDR3 has 17 amino acids. Germline CDR1 and CDR2: SGHRS and YFSETQ. The CDR3 is CASSLRAWTANTGELFF. CDR3 DNA: TGCGCCAGCAGTTTAAGGGCTTGGACAGCGAACACCGGGGAGCTGTTTTTT.